This entry concerns a single T cell receptor beta chain. In the study's own analysis: For nucleated cells, counts were estimated from reference gene primer amplification. Assay: immunoSEQ multiplex PCR; the TCRdb copy retains only in-frame clones and omits some. V and J calls and clone size come straight from that table; D and trimming were deduced from the DNA. The table records a few hundred thousand clones, about 90% of them present only once. The CDR3 sequence is 15 residues long. V dropped 7 bases and J dropped 3 bases, with 18 bases sitting between them. From germline, CDR1 is SEHNR and CDR2 FQNEAQ (reference sequence). This entry comes from a study of blood T cell repertoires in COVID-19. Study-wide context: From the United States, Italy and Spain came samples of acute and convalescent COVID-19. In each case, the material was cDNA or gDNA derived from T cells, B-cell-depleted T cells, or PBMCs.

The age range of participants was about 18 to 95 years, with residence in under 30 US areas. This chain joins TRBV7-9 and TRBJ1-2; a weak D match, TRBD1 (6 bases). The TCR originated in a woman under 30 with acute COVID-19. Sequences were obtained from PBMCs or T cells enriched from blood (not recorded which). The CDR3 here is CASTTRRGGDYGYTF. The CDR3 nucleotides are TGTGCCAGCACCACTAGAAGGGGGGGTGACTATGGCTACACCTTC. Together with reference TRBV7-9 and TRBJ1-2, the CDR3 gives the full variable domain: DTGVSQNPRHKITKRGQNVTFRCDPISEHNRLYWYRQTLGQGPEFLTYFQNEAQLEKSRLLSDRFSAERPKGSFSTLEIQRTEQGDSAMYLCASTTRRGGDYGYTFGSGTRLTVV.